This entry is about one TCR beta chain. Its target is unknown. TCR beta CDR3 region amplification was performed from RNA transcripts. The HTBI set primed first-round TCR CDR3 RT-PCR. TCRdb itself ran the multiplex PCR reads through MiXCR, one entry per CDR3 protein. The table lists fewer than 550,000 distinct CDR3 sequences, 15% to 19% of them singletons. This entry belongs to a study of T cells in Graves' hyperthyroidism and ophthalmopathy. Stable disease denoted Graves' hyperthyroidism without ophthalmopathy progression within 18 months. Fresh 10 ml peripheral blood yielded PBMCs. Regarding the study as a whole: Clonotypes that were expanded in thyroid above 0.001 mostly appeared in blood too.

The J segment lost 7 bases and the V segment lost 5 bases, leaving 8 bases of the junction unmatched. From germline, CDR1 is SSHAT and CDR2 FNYEAQ (reference sequence). The CDR3 runs 14 residues. Material for sequencing was blood. The genes are TRBV7-7 and TRBJ2-3, with TRBD1 matching 8 bases. The receptor was isolated from a young woman with Graves' hyperthyroidism. CDR3 residues: CASSPRQGMNTQYF. The CDR3 bases are TGTGCCAGCAGCCCGAGACAGGGGATGAATACGCAGTATTTT. The variable domain in full, completed from reference TRBV7-7 and TRBJ2-3, reads GAGVSQSPRYKVTKRGQDVTLRCDPISSHATLYWYQQALGQGPEFLTYFNYEAQPDKSGLPSDRFSAERPEGSISTLTIQRTEQRDSAMYRCASSPRQGMNTQYFGPGTRLTVL.